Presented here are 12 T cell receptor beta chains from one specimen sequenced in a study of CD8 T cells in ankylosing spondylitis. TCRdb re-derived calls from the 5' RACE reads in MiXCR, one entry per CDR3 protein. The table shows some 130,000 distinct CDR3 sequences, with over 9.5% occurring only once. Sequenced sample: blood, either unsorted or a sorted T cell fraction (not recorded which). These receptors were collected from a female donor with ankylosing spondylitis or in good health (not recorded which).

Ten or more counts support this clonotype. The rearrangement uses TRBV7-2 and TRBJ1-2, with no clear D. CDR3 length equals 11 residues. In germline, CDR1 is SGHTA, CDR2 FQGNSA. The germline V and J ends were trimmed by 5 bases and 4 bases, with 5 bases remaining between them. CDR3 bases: TGTGCCAGCAGCCCAACCTATGGCTACACCTTC. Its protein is CASSPTYGYTF.

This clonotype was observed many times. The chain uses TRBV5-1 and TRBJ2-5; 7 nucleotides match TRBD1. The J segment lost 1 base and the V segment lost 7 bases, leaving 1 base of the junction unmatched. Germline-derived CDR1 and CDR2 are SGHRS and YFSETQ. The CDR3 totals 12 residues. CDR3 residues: CASGTAQETQYF. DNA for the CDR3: TGCGCCAGCGGGACAGCCCAAGAGACCCAGTACTTC. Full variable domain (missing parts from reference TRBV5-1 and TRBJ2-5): KAGVTQTPRYLIKTRGQQVTLSCSPISGHRSVSWYQQTPGQGLQFLFEYFSETQRNKGNFPGRFSGRQFSNSRSEMNVSTLELGDSALYLCASGTAQETQYFGPGTRLLVL.

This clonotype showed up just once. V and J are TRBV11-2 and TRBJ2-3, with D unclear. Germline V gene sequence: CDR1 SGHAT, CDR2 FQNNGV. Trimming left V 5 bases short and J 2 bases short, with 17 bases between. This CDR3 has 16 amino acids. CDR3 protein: CASSPLGLRVTDTQYF. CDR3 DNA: TGTGCCAGCAGCCCCTTGGGTCTCCGGGTCACAGATACGCAGTATTTT. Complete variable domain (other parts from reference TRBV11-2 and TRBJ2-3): EAGVAQSPRYKIIEKRQSVAFWCNPISGHATLYWYQQILGQGPKLLIQFQNNGVVDDSQLPKDRFSAERLKGVDSTLKIQPAKLEDSAVYLCASSPLGLRVTDTQYFGPGTRLTVL.

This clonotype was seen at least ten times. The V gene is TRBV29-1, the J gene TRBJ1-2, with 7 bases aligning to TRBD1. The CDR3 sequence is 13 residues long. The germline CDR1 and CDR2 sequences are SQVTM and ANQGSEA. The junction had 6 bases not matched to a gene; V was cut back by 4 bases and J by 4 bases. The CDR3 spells CSVGARTGYGYTF. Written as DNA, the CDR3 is TGCAGCGTTGGAGCCCGGACAGGCTATGGCTACACCTTC.

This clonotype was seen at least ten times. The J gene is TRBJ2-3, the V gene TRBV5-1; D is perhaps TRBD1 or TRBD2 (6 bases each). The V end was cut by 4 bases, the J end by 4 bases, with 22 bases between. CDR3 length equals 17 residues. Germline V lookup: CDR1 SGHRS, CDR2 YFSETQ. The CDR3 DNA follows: TGCGCCAGCAGCGAAACCGGTTCCGGGGGCGGGGCAGATACGCAGTATTTT. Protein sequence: CASSETGSGGGADTQYF.

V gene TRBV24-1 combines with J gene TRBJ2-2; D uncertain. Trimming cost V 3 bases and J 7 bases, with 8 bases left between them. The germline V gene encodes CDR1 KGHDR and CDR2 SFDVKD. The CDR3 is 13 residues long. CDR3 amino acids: CATSDEGYGELFF. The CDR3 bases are TGTGCCACCAGTGATGAAGGGTACGGGGAGCTGTTTTTT.

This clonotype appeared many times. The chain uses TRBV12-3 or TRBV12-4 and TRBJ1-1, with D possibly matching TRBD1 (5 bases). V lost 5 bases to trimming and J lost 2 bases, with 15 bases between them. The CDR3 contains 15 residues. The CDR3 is CASSPRLTANTEAFF. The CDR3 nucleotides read TGTGCCAGCAGTCCTCGCTTGACAGCTAACACTGAAGCTTTCTTT.

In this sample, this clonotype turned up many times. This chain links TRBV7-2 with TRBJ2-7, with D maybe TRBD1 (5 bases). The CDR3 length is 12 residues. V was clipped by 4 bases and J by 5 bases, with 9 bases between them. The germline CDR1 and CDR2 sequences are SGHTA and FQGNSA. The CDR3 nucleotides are TGTGCCAGCAGCTCAGGGATGCACGAGCAGTACTTC. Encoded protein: CASSSGMHEQYF. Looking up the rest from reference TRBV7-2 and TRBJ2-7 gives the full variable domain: GAGVSQSPSNKVTEKGKDVELRCDPISGHTALYWYRQSLGQGLEFLIYFQGNSAPDKSGLPSDRFSAERTGGSVSTLTIQRTQQEDSAVYLCASSSGMHEQYFGPGTRLTVT.

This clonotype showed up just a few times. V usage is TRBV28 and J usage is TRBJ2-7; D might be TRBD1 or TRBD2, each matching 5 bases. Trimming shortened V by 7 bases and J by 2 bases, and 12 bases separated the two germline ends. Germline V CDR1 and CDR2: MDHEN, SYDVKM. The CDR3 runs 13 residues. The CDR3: CASISRGAYEQYF. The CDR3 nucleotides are TGTGCCAGCATTTCCCGGGGCGCCTACGAGCAGTACTTC.

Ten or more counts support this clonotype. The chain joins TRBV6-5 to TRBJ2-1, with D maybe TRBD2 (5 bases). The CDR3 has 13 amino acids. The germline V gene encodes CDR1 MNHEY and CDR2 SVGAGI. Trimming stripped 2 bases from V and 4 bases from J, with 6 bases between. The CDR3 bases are TGTGCCAGCAGTTACGGAGGATACAATGAGCAGTTCTTC. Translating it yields CASSYGGYNEQFF.

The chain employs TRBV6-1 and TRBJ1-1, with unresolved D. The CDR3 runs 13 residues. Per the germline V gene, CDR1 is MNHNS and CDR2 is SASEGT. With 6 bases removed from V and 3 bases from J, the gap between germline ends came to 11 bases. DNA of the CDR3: TGTGCCAGCAGCCCTCGGTGGGACACTGAAGCTTTCTTT. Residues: CASSPRWDTEAFF.

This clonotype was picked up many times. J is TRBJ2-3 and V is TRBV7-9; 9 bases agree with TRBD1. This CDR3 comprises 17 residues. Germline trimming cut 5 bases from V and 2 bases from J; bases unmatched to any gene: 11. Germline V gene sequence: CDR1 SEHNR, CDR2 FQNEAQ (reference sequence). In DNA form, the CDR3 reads TGTGCCAGCAGCCCCGGTTGGGGACAGGGAAACACAGATACGCAGTATTTT. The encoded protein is CASSPGWGQGNTDTQYF.